A single sample is the source of the 3 T cell receptor beta chains below, sequenced in a study of response to subunit inactivated influenza vaccine (dated by TCRdb to the late 2010s). Library preparation was by RT-PCR. Sequencing instrument: Illumina HiSeq 2500. TCRdb cleaned the public reads at Q25 with fastp, built clones with MiXCR and kept in-frame beta chains. CDR3 protein duplicates are merged, each entry listing the most common genes and DNA. The sample has hundreds of thousands of distinct CDR3 sequences on record, 14% of them singletons. The top ten constitute less than 9% of the sample. The starting material was PBMCs from blood, obtained approximately 15 days before vaccination. These receptors were taken from a man between 50 and 59 years old who received an inactivated influenza vaccine. Donor details come from another sample of the same person, matched by shared clones.

This clonotype was detected a few times. This chain connects TRBV4-2 to TRBJ2-3, with 7 bases that match TRBD2. Germline CDR1 and CDR2: LGHNA and YNFKEQ. The CDR3 runs 14 residues. V shed 4 bases and J 6 bases; nucleotides not matched to a gene: 7. DNA of the CDR3: TGTGCCAGCAGCCCGCGACTAGCCCCGGATACGCAGTATTTT. Its translation: CASSPRLAPDTQYF.

The V and J genes are TRBV6-1 and TRBJ2-7, with 12 bases fitting TRBD2. Germline V CDR1 and CDR2: MNHNS, SASEGT. After removal of 5 bases from V and 5 bases from J, the junction contained 7 bases not matched to a gene. There are 15 residues in the CDR3. CDR3 DNA: TGTGCCAGCAGTCGTACGACTAGCGGGAGTAACGAGCAGTACTTC. It is translated as CASSRTTSGSNEQYF.

This clonotype was seen more than once but under ten times. The chain carries TRBV5-1 and TRBJ2-2; 11 nucleotides match TRBD2. V lost 0 bases and J lost 7; bases outside the gene matches: 8. Germline lookup yields CDR1 SGHRS and CDR2 YFSETQ. This CDR3 has 17 residues. The CDR3 coding sequence is TGCGCCAGCAGCTTGGCCTCTAGCGGGGGGACTTTCGGGGAGCTGTTTTTT. This codes for CASSLASSGGTFGELFF.